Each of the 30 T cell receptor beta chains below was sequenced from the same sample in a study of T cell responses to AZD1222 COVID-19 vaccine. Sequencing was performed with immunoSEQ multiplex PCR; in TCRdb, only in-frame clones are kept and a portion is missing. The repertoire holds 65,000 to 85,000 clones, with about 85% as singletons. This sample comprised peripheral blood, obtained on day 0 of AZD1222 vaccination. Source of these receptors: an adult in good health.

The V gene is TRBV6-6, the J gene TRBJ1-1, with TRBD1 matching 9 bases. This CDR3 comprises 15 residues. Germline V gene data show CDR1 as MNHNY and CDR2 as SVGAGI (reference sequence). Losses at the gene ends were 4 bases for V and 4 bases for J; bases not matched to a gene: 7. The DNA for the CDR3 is TGTGCCAGCAGTTCAAGACAGGGGGGTGCCACTGAAGCTTTCTTT. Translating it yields CASSSRQGGATEAFF.

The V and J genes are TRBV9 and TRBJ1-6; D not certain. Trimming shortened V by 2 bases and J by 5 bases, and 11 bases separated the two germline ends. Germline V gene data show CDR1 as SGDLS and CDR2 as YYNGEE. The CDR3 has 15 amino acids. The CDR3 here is CASSVGPRNNSPLHF. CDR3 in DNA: TGTGCCAGCAGCGTTGGCCCTCGTAATAATTCACCCCTCCACTTT.

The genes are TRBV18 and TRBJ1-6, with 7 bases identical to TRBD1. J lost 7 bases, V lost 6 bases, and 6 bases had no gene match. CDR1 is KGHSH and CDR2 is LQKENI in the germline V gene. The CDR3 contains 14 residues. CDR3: CASSSGTANSPLHF. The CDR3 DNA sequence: TGTGCCAGCTCGTCCGGGACAGCAAATTCACCCCTCCACTTT. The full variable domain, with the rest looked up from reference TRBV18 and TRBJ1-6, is NAGVMQNPRHLVRRRGQEARLRCSPMKGHSHVYWYRQLPEEGLKFMVYLQKENIIDESGMPKERFSAEFPKEGPSILRIQQVVRGDSAAYFCASSSGTANSPLHFGNGTRLTVT.

CDR3 loop: CATSSVTTGEEKLFF. CDR3 in DNA: TGTGCCACCAGCAGCGTTACAACAGGGGAAGAAAAACTGTTTTTT. The rearrangement joins TRBV15 to TRBJ1-4; 7 bases align to TRBD1. CDR1 and CDR2 (germline): LNHNV, YYDKDF (reference sequence). This CDR3 comprises 15 residues. Trimming removed 3 bases from V and 8 bases from J; junction bases left unmatched: 9.

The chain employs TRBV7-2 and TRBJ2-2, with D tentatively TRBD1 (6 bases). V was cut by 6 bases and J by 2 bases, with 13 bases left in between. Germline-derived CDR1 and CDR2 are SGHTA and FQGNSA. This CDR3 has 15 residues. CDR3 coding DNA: TGTGCCAGCAGTGTCCAGGGGAGTAACACCGGGGAGCTGTTTTTT. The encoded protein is CASSVQGSNTGELFF.

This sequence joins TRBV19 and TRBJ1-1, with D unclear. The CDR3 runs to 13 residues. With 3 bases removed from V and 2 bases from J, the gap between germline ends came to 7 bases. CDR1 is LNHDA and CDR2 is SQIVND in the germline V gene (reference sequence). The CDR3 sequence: CASSITINTEAFF. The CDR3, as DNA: TGTGCCAGTAGTATCACGATCAACACTGAAGCTTTCTTT.

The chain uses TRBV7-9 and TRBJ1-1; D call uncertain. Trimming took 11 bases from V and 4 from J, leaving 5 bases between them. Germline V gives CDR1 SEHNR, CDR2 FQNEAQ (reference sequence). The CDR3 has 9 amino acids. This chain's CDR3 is CAAGTEAFF. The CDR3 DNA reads TGTGCCGCCGGCACTGAAGCTTTCTTT.

CDR3 protein: CASSPLGSGELFF. CDR3 nucleotide sequence: TGTGCCAGCAGTCCCTTAGGGTCCGGGGAGCTGTTTTTT. This sequence joins TRBV27 and TRBJ2-2; D is undetermined. CDR3 length equals 13 residues. Trimming shortened V by 5 bases and J by 6 bases, and 10 bases separated the two germline ends. Germline CDR1 reads MNHEY; CDR2 reads SMNVEV (reference sequence).

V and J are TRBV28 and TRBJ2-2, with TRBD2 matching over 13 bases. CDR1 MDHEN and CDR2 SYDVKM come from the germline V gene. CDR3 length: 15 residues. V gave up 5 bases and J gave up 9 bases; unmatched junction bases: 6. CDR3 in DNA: TGTGCCAGCAGTCCCCGGACTAGCGGGAGCCGGGAGCTGTTTTTT. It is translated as CASSPRTSGSRELFF.

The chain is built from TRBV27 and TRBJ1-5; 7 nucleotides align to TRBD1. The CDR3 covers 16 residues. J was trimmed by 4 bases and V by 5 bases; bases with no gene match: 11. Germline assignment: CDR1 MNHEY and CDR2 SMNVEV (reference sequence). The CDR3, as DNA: TGTGCCAGCAGTCCCCTCGACAGGGCTCTTAATCAGCCCCAGCATTTT. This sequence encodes CASSPLDRALNQPQHF.

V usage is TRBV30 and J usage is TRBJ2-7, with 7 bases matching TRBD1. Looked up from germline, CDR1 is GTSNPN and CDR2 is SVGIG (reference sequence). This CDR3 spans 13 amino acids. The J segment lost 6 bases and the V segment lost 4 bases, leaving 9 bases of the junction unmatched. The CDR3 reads CAWTRTGVGEQYF. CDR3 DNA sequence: TGTGCCTGGACTCGGACAGGAGTGGGCGAGCAGTACTTC.

The CDR3 nucleotides are TGTGCCAGCAGCCAAGAGGATACCGGGACAGGTTTTTCAAATTCACCCCTCCACTTT. It encodes CASSQEDTGTGFSNSPLHF. The chain uses TRBV4-2 and TRBJ1-6; 8 bases align to TRBD1. The trim removed 0 bases at V and 7 bases at J, leaving 14 bases unmatched. The CDR3 totals 19 residues. Germline V gene lookup returns CDR1 LGHNA and CDR2 YNFKEQ.

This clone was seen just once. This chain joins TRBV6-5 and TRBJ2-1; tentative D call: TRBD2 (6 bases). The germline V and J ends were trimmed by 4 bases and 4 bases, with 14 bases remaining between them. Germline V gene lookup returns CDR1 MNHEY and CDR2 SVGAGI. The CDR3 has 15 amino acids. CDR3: CASSSLGGAYNEQFF. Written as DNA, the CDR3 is TGTGCCAGCAGTTCCCTTGGAGGGGCTTACAATGAGCAGTTCTTC.

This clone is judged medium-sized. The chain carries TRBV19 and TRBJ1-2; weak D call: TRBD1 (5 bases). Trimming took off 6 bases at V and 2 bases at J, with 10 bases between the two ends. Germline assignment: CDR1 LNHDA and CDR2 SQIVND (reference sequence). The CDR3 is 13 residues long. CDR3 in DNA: TGTGCCAGTAGACGGGACGGGAACTATGGCTACACCTTC. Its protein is CASRRDGNYGYTF.

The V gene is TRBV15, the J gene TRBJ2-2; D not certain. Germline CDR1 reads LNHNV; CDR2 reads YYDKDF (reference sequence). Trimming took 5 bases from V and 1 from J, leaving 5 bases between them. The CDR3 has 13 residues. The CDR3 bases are TGTGCCACCAGCGGGCAGAACACCGGGGAGCTGTTTTTT. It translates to CATSGQNTGELFF.

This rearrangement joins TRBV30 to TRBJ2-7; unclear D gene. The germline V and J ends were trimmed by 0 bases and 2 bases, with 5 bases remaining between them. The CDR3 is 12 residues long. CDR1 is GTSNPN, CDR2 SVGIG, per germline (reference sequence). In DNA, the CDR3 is TGTGCCTGGAGTGTACTAACCTACGAGCAGTACTTC. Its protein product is CAWSVLTYEQYF.

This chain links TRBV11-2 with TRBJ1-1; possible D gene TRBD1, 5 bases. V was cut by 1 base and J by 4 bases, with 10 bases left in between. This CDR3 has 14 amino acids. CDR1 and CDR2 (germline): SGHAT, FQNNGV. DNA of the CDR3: TGTGCCAGCAGCTTAGGGATTAGGGGCACTGAAGCTTTCTTT. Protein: CASSLGIRGTEAFF.

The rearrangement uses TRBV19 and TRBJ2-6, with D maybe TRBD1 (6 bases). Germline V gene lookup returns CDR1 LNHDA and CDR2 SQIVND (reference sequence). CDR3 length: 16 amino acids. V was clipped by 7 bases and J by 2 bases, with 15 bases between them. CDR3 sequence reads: CASTPGTYPGANVLTF. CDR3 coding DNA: TGTGCCAGTACCCCCGGGACATACCCTGGGGCCAACGTCCTGACTTTC. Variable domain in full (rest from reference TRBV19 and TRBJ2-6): DGGITQSPKYLFRKEGQNVTLSCEQNLNHDAMYWYRQDPGQGLRLIYYSQIVNDFQKGDIAEGYSVSREKKESFPLTVTSAQKNPTAFYLCASTPGTYPGANVLTFGAGSRLTVL.

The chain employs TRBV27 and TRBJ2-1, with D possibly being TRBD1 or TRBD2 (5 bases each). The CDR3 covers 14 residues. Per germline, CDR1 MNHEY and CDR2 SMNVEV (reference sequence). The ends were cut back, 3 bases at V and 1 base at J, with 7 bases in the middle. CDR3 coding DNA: TGTGCCAGCAGTTTGAGGGGATCCTACAATGAGCAGTTCTTC. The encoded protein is CASSLRGSYNEQFF.

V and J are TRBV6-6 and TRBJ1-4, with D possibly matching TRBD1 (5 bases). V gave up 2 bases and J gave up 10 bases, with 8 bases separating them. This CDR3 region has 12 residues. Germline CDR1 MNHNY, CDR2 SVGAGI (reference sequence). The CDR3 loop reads CASSYDGGKLFF. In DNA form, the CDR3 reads TGTGCCAGCAGTTACGATGGGGGAAAACTGTTTTTT.

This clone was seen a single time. In DNA form, the CDR3 reads TGTGCCAGCAGTTTCGCCCAGGTCCGGGGTCAGCCCCAGCATTTT. As protein: CASSFAQVRGQPQHF. The chain links TRBV28 to TRBJ1-5; D not certain. The CDR3 loop spans 15 amino acids. The V end was cut by 3 bases, the J end by 6 bases, with 15 bases between. Germline loops: CDR1 MDHEN, CDR2 SYDVKM.

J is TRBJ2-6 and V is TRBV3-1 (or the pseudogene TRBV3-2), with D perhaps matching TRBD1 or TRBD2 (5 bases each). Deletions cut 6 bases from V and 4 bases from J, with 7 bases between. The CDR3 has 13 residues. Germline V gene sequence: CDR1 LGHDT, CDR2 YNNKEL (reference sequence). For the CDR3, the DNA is TGTGCCAGCAGAGGGGACGGGGCCAACGTCCTGACTTTC. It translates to CASRGDGANVLTF.

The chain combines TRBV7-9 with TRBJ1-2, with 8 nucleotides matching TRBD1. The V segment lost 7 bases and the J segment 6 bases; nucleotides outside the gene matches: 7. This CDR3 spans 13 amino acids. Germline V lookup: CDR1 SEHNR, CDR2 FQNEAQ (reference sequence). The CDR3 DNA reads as TGTGCCAGCACCGGACAGGGAGAGGATGGCTACACCTTC. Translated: CASTGQGEDGYTF.

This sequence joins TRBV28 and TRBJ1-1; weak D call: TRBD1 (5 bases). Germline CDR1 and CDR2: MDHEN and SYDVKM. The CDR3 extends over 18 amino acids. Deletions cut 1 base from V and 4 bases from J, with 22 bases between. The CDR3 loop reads CASSLYGSGSTGRTEAFF. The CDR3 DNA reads TGTGCCAGCAGTTTATACGGGTCAGGGAGTACTGGGCGCACTGAAGCTTTCTTT.

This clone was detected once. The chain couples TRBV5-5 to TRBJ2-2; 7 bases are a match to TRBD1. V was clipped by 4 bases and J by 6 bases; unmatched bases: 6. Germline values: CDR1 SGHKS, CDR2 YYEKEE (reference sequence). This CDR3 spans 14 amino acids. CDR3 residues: CASSTTGWAGELFF. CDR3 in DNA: TGTGCCAGCAGCACGACAGGGTGGGCCGGGGAGCTGTTTTTT.

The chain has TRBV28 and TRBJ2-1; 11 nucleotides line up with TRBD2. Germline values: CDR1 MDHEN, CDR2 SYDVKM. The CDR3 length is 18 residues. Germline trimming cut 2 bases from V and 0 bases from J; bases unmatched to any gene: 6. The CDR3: CASSLILAGESSYNEQFF. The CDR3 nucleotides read TGTGCCAGCAGTTTAATACTAGCGGGGGAAAGCTCCTACAATGAGCAGTTCTTC.

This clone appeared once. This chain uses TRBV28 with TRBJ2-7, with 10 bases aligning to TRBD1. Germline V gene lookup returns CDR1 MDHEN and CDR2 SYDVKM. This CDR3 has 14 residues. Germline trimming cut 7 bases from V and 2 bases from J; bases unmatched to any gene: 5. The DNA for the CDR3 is TGTGCCAGCACTTCGGGACAGGGGACCTACGAGCAGTACTTC. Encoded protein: CASTSGQGTYEQYF.

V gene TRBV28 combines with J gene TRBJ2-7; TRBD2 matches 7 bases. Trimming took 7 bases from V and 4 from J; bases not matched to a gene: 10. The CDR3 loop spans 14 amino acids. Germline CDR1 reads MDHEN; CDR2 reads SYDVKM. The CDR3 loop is CASTLAAGIYEQYF. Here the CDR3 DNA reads TGTGCCAGCACCCTAGCGGCAGGGATTTACGAGCAGTACTTC.

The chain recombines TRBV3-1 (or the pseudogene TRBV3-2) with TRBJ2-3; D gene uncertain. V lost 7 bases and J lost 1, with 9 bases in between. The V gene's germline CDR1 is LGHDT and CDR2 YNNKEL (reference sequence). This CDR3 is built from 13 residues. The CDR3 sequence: CASMVVGTDTQYF. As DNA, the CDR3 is TGTGCCAGCATGGTTGTGGGCACAGATACGCAGTATTTT.

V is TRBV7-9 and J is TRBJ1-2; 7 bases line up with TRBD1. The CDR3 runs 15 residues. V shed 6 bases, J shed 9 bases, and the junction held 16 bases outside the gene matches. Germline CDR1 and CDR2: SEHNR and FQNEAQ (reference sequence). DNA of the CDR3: TGTGCCAGCAGTATAAACAGGGGCGCGAAAAGGAGCTACACCTTC. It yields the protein CASSINRGAKRSYTF.